Included here is one T cell receptor beta chain sequence, with context. Its antigen is unknown. The entry originates in a study of cytomegalovirus exposure and HLA in healthy donors. Whole-study context: Early released data comprised 80 million to 100 million unique TCRs from HLA-typed donors. The study's findings and limits: In most subjects, TCR beta sequences reportedly gave accurate predictions of HLA-A and HLA-B alleles.

The CDR3 runs to 15 residues. CDR1 is MDHEN, CDR2 SYDVKM, per germline. Trimming took 5 bases from V and 0 from J; bases not matched to a gene: 4. PCR involved 60 Vbeta and 13 Jbeta primers. Measured with immunoSEQ multiplex PCR; TCRdb has only the in-frame clones, and not every one. Of over 130,000 clones in the sample, roughly three fifths are singletons; the top ten hold approximately 1.7%. Material: PBMCs. J is TRBJ2-3 and V is TRBV28; 8 nucleotides line up with TRBD2. The sequence derives from a male donor in good health and CMV-seronegative. The CDR3 DNA reads TGTGCCAGCAGTATCAGCGGGGGTAGCACAGATACGCAGTATTTT. As protein: CASSISGGSTDTQYF.